The 20 T cell receptor beta chains in this list originate from one sample, sequenced in a study of blood T cell repertoires in COVID-19. TCRdb's copy holds only in-frame clones and misses some; the assay was immunoSEQ multiplex PCR. The repertoire holds some 190,000 clones, with about 88% as singletons. The sample taken for sequencing was PBMCs or T cells enriched from blood (not recorded which). These TCRs come from a woman in her 30s who had recovered from COVID-19.

This clone was observed a few times. The chain uses TRBV7-3 and TRBJ1-1; maybe TRBD1 (5 bases). V was clipped by 0 bases and J by 3 bases, with 8 bases between them. CDR1 is SGHTA and CDR2 is FQGTGA in the germline V gene. The CDR3 sequence is 14 residues long. Here the CDR3 reads CASSLTQGDTEAFF. The CDR3 bases are TGTGCCAGCAGCTTAACGCAAGGGGACACTGAAGCTTTCTTT.

A few counts support this clone. J is TRBJ1-5 and V is TRBV28; a weak D match, TRBD1 (6 bases). Germline loops: CDR1 MDHEN, CDR2 SYDVKM. Between the trimmed V and J ends, which lost 5 bases and 6 bases, there was a span of 8 bases. The CDR3 runs 12 residues. The DNA of the CDR3 is TGTGCCAGCAGTAGGGGGTTTCAGCCCCAGCATTTT. Residues: CASSRGFQPQHF.

This sequence joins TRBV29-1 and TRBJ1-1, with 8 bases identical to TRBD1. The junction had 6 bases not matched to a gene; V was cut back by 7 bases and J by 2 bases. Germline V lookup: CDR1 SQVTM, CDR2 ANQGSEA. The CDR3 covers 13 residues. In DNA form, the CDR3 reads TGCAGCGCCCAGGGGGCTCCAAACACTGAAGCTTTCTTT. It encodes CSAQGAPNTEAFF.

Concerning this clone: Other DNA sequences within the sample encode an identical CDR3. This chain uses TRBV5-1 with TRBJ2-5; the D gene is possibly TRBD2 (5 bases). The CDR3 contains 14 residues. V dropped 1 base and J dropped 4 bases, with 11 bases sitting between them. Germline assignment: CDR1 SGHRS and CDR2 YFSETQ. The CDR3 sequence is CASSLRGITETQYF. CDR3 in DNA: TGCGCCAGCAGCTTGAGAGGGATCACAGAGACCCAGTACTTC.

The chain couples TRBV28 to TRBJ2-2; the D is unclear. CDR1 and CDR2 from the germline V gene are MDHEN and SYDVKM. Trimming pared 5 bases from V and 0 bases from J, leaving 10 bases between. This CDR3 is built from 15 residues. CDR3 nucleotides: TGTGCCAGCAGTCTACCCACAGCGAACACCGGGGAGCTGTTTTTT. It codes for CASSLPTANTGELFF.

The chain joins TRBV3-1 (or the pseudogene TRBV3-2) to TRBJ2-5, with D possibly TRBD2 on 6 matching bases. Germline values: CDR1 LGHDT, CDR2 YNNKEL (reference sequence). The CDR3 runs to 14 residues. Trimming took off 1 base at V and 3 bases at J, with 9 bases between the two ends. CDR3 sequence reads: CASSQGGGEETQYF. The CDR3 coding sequence is TGTGCCAGCAGCCAAGGGGGAGGAGAAGAGACCCAGTACTTC.

The gene calls are TRBV25-1 and TRBJ2-1; 10 positions match TRBD1. The CDR3 has 15 amino acids. Trimming removed 2 bases from V and 5 bases from J; junction bases left unmatched: 3. The germline gives CDR1 MGHDK, CDR2 SYGVNS. The CDR3 nucleotides read TGTGCCAGCAGTGAACCCGGGACAGGGGACAATGAGCAGTTCTTC. Translation gives CASSEPGTGDNEQFF.

CDR3 sequence reads: CASSNNNRGEKLFF. CDR3 DNA: TGTGCCAGTAGTAATAATAACAGGGGTGAAAAACTGTTTTTT. This sequence joins TRBV19 and TRBJ1-4; 7 bases agree with TRBD1. The CDR3 runs 14 residues. Losses at the gene ends were 4 bases for V and 7 bases for J; bases not matched to a gene: 6. The germline V gene encodes CDR1 LNHDA and CDR2 SQIVND (reference sequence).

This clone has a single count. This chain links TRBV10-1 with TRBJ2-3; maybe TRBD1 (6 bases). The CDR3 loop spans 12 amino acids. Germline V lookup: CDR1 WNHNN, CDR2 SYGVQD (reference sequence). The V and J ends lost 10 bases and 4 bases respectively, with 12 bases between them. Here the CDR3 reads CATTGGADTQYF. CDR3 in DNA: TGCGCCACGACAGGAGGAGCAGATACGCAGTATTTT.

The J gene is TRBJ1-4, the V gene TRBV18, with 8 nucleotides matching TRBD1. CDR3 length: 14 residues. From germline, CDR1 is KGHSH and CDR2 LQKENI. V gave up 3 bases and J gave up 8 bases; unmatched junction bases: 5. CDR3 sequence: CASSPRTGIEKLFF. The CDR3 DNA reads as TGTGCCAGCTCACCTAGGACAGGGATAGAAAAACTGTTTTTT.

The CDR3 DNA reads TGTGCCAGCAGTCATACAGGGTACGAGACCCAGTACTTC. This codes for CASSHTGYETQYF. The chain employs TRBV12-3 or TRBV12-4 and TRBJ2-5, with TRBD1 as a possible D gene (6 bases). V gave up 5 bases and J gave up 5 bases, with 12 bases separating them. The CDR3 consists of 13 residues.

The rearrangement joins TRBV3-1 (or the pseudogene TRBV3-2) to TRBJ1-1, with 8 nucleotides matching TRBD1. V was pared by 4 bases and J by 0 bases, with 10 bases of the junction left unmatched. The CDR3 sequence is 17 residues long. From germline, CDR1 is LGHDT and CDR2 YNNKEL (reference sequence). CDR3 sequence: CASSRMAGGVMNTEAFF. As DNA, the CDR3 is TGTGCCAGCAGCCGAATGGCAGGGGGCGTCATGAACACTGAAGCTTTCTTT.

V is TRBV11-3 and J is TRBJ2-2; no reliable D call. Between the trimmed V and J ends, which lost 5 bases and 5 bases, there was a span of 3 bases. Per germline, CDR1 SGHNT and CDR2 YENEEA. The CDR3 has 11 residues. The CDR3 DNA follows: TGTGCCAGCAGCATAACCGGGGAGCTGTTTTTT. This codes for CASSITGELFF.

This clone was picked up many times. The J gene is TRBJ1-1, the V gene TRBV10-2; weak D call: TRBD1 (6 bases). CDR1 and CDR2 (germline): WSHSY, SAAADI. Trimming cost V 2 bases and J 0 bases, with 19 bases left between them. The CDR3 extends over 18 amino acids. The DNA of the CDR3 is TGCGCCAGCAGTGAGGGGGGACACCTACCACCTATGAACACTGAAGCTTTCTTT. This codes for CASSEGGHLPPMNTEAFF.

This chain connects TRBV29-1 to TRBJ1-5, with 7 bases aligning to TRBD1. Germline V gene sequence: CDR1 SQVTM, CDR2 ANQGSEA. This CDR3 is built from 13 residues. J lost 2 bases, V lost 5 bases, and 3 bases had no gene match. The CDR3 nucleotides are TGCAGCGTTCGGACAGGAGGCAATCAGCCCCAGCATTTT. The encoded protein is CSVRTGGNQPQHF.

V gene TRBV11-1 combines with J gene TRBJ1-2; unclear D gene. The CDR3 extends over 13 amino acids. CDR1 SGHAT and CDR2 FQDESV come from the germline V gene (reference sequence). Trimming left V 2 bases short and J 2 bases short, with 6 bases between. This chain's CDR3 is CASSLLLNYGYTF. The CDR3 nucleotides are TGTGCCAGCAGCTTACTACTCAACTATGGCTACACCTTC.

The V call is TRBV28, the J call TRBJ2-5; 14 bases map to TRBD2. CDR3 size: 16 residues. V shed 6 bases and J 7 bases; nucleotides not matched to a gene: 10. Germline lookup yields CDR1 MDHEN and CDR2 SYDVKM. CDR3 nucleotide sequence: TGTGCCAGCAGAGCGGGACTAGCGGGAGTCGGAGGGACCCAGTACTTC. This gives the protein CASRAGLAGVGGTQYF.

J is TRBJ1-6 and V is TRBV7-2; D gene uncertain. Germline CDR1 reads SGHTA; CDR2 reads FQGNSA. The CDR3 is 19 residues long. Deletions cut 6 bases from V and 0 bases from J, with 21 bases between. CDR3 in DNA: TGTGCCAGCAGTCTAAACAGAGGTACTGGGAGCTCCTATAATTCACCCCTCCACTTT. Translating it yields CASSLNRGTGSSYNSPLHF.

The CDR3 region is CATNGEGGLTYNEQFF. The CDR3 DNA sequence: TGTGCCACCAACGGCGAAGGGGGCCTGACCTACAATGAGCAGTTCTTC. The V and J genes are TRBV15 and TRBJ2-1, with 7 bases matching TRBD1. J gave up 2 bases and V 7 bases, and 11 bases lay outside the gene matches. CDR1 is LNHNV and CDR2 is YYDKDF in the germline V gene (reference sequence). There are 16 residues in the CDR3.

The V call is TRBV5-1, the J call TRBJ2-1; D remains ambiguous. Deletions cut 0 bases from V and 8 bases from J, with 12 bases between. In germline, CDR1 is SGHRS, CDR2 YFSETQ. The CDR3 is 14 amino acids. The CDR3 sequence is CASSLDQVIDEQFF. The CDR3 DNA follows: TGCGCCAGCAGCTTGGATCAGGTTATTGATGAGCAGTTCTTC.